The 30 T cell receptor beta chains below were found in one sample sequenced in a study of PD-L1 blockade in urothelial cancer. TCRdb's copy holds only in-frame clones and misses some; the assay was immunoSEQ multiplex PCR. The sample includes under 50,000 clones, around nine tenths of them seen just once. Time point denoted: peripheral blood 6 weeks after treatment start. This material consisted of PBMCs, taken around atezolizumab (anti-PD-L1) treatment. The receptors shown here come from a man in his 60s with urothelial cancer.

This clone has a single count. The gene calls are TRBV10-3 and TRBJ2-5, with 12 bases that match TRBD2. The CDR3 is 14 residues long. Germline V CDR1 and CDR2: ENHRY, SYGVKD. V was pared by 5 bases and J by 4 bases, with 2 bases of the junction left unmatched. CDR3 in DNA: TGTGCCATCAGTCTAGCGGGGGGGGGAGAGACCCAGTACTTC. The encoded protein is CAISLAGGGETQYF.

The rearrangement uses TRBV5-4 and TRBJ1-6; 7 bases match TRBD1. This CDR3 spans 15 amino acids. The J segment lost 4 bases and the V segment lost 0 bases, leaving 1 base of the junction unmatched. The germline gives CDR1 SGHNT, CDR2 YYREEE (reference sequence). CDR3 nucleotide sequence: TGTGCCAGCAGCTTGGGACAGGGATATAATTCACCCCTCCACTTT. Amino acid sequence: CASSLGQGYNSPLHF.

V is TRBV6-1 and J is TRBJ1-4; 7 positions match TRBD1. The ends lost 2 bases at V and 8 bases at J; junction bases unmatched: 11. This CDR3 is 16 amino acids long. CDR1 is MNHNS and CDR2 is SASEGT in the germline V gene. CDR3 in amino acids: CASSEIGGGVNEKLFF. Written as DNA, the CDR3 is TGTGCCAGCAGTGAAATCGGAGGGGGCGTGAACGAAAAACTGTTTTTT.

V is TRBV19 and J is TRBJ2-1; 9 bases fit TRBD2. The germline gives CDR1 LNHDA, CDR2 SQIVND (reference sequence). The V and J ends lost 3 bases and 6 bases, in that order; junction bases with no gene match: 9. The CDR3 loop spans 16 amino acids. Here the CDR3 DNA reads TGTGCCAGTAGTATTGGCGGGAGGGCCCCATCCAATGAGCAGTTCTTC. It translates to CASSIGGRAPSNEQFF.

The chain is built from TRBV6-6 and TRBJ2-6, with D unclear. The germline gives CDR1 MNHNY, CDR2 SVGAGI (reference sequence). V lost 7 bases and J 6 bases, leaving 10 bases between the germline ends. This CDR3 is 13 amino acids long. The CDR3 DNA follows: TGTGCCAGCACCTCTTCAGAGGCCAACGTCCTGACTTTC. Amino acid sequence: CASTSSEANVLTF.

The chain couples TRBV27 to TRBJ1-6, with TRBD1 as a possible D gene (6 bases). The CDR3 length is 14 residues. Per the germline V gene, CDR1 is MNHEY and CDR2 is SMNVEV (reference sequence). V was trimmed by 6 bases and J by 7 bases, leaving 13 bases between them. The CDR3 reads CASRRGGENSPLHF. The CDR3 DNA follows: TGTGCCAGCAGAAGAGGGGGGGAGAATTCACCCCTCCACTTT.

In DNA form, the CDR3 reads TGTGCCAGCAGTGTGGAGCCCCCAACCCTGGACACTGAAGCTTTCTTT. Its protein is CASSVEPPTLDTEAFF. The V and J genes are TRBV2 and TRBJ1-1; no firm D call. V dropped 4 bases and J dropped 3 bases, with 18 bases sitting between them. CDR3 size: 16 residues. Germline assignment: CDR1 SNHLY and CDR2 FYNNEI. Drawing the rest from reference TRBV2 and TRBJ1-1, the complete variable domain is EPEVTQTPSHQVTQMGQEVILRCVPISNHLYFYWYRQILGQKVEFLVSFYNNEISEKSEIFDDQFSVERPDGSNFTLKIRSTKLEDSAMYFCASSVEPPTLDTEAFFGQGTRLTVV.

A remark on this clone: An end of the junction does not agree with germline; a read error may underlie this. The chain is built from TRBV5-6 and TRBJ2-7; TRBD1 agrees at 8 bases. Germline V CDR1 and CDR2: SGHDT, YYEEEE. The CDR3 totals 13 residues. The CDR3 is CASSSPDRAPTDF. The CDR3, as DNA: TGTGCCAGCAGCTCACCGGACAGGGCCCCGACGGACTTC.

The rearrangement uses TRBV30 and TRBJ1-6; a possible D gene is TRBD1 (5 bases). Germline CDR1 GTSNPN, CDR2 SVGIG (reference sequence). Trimming removed 1 base from V and 6 bases from J, with 19 bases in between. The CDR3 loop spans 17 amino acids. CDR3 nucleotide sequence: TGTGCCTGGAGTGGGACACCGCCGGGAGTTTTTAATTCACCCCTCCACTTT. Its translation: CAWSGTPPGVFNSPLHF.

The chain recombines TRBV19 with TRBJ1-1, with D unresolved. The CDR3 spans 14 residues. CDR1 is LNHDA, CDR2 SQIVND, per germline (reference sequence). V was pared by 0 bases and J by 0 bases, with 5 bases between. Here the CDR3 reads CASSIDILNTEAFF. The CDR3 region has the DNA TGTGCCAGTAGTATAGACATCCTGAACACTGAAGCTTTCTTT.

The chain is built from TRBV18 and TRBJ2-7, with TRBD1 identical over 9 bases. The germline V gene has CDR1 KGHSH and CDR2 LQKENI. J gave up 6 bases and V 3 bases, and 6 bases lay outside the gene matches. This CDR3 is built from 14 residues. CDR3 nucleotides: TGTGCCAGCTCACCGGGACAGGGTCTACGCGAGCAGTACTTC. Protein product: CASSPGQGLREQYF.

The V call is TRBV29-1, the J call TRBJ2-7; TRBD1 might be the D (6 bases). This CDR3 contains 13 residues. V was cut by 6 bases and J by 6 bases, with 18 bases left in between. The V gene's germline CDR1 is SQVTM and CDR2 ANQGSEA. For the CDR3, the DNA is TGCAGCGTAGGACAGTTAGGTGGCGCCGAGCAGTACTTC. As protein: CSVGQLGGAEQYF.

The rearrangement links TRBV7-6 to TRBJ1-2, with D hard to call. The CDR3 has 16 residues. V gave up 4 bases and J gave up 0 bases, with 15 bases separating them. Germline CDR1 reads SGHVS; CDR2 reads FNYEAQ. CDR3 sequence (DNA): TGTGCCAGCAGCTCGGGTCGAAGAAGAGCTAACTATGGCTACACCTTC. It yields the protein CASSSGRRRANYGYTF.

The rearrangement joins TRBV18 to TRBJ1-3; D is unclear. Trimming shortened V by 5 bases and J by 0 bases, and 14 bases separated the two germline ends. CDR3 length: 16 amino acids. CDR1 is KGHSH, CDR2 LQKENI, per germline. CDR3 loop: CASSEKDGSSGNTIYF. Here the CDR3 DNA reads TGTGCCAGCTCAGAAAAGGACGGGAGCTCTGGAAACACCATATATTTT. The full variable domain, rest sourced from reference TRBV18 and TRBJ1-3, is NAGVMQNPRHLVRRRGQEARLRCSPMKGHSHVYWYRQLPEEGLKFMVYLQKENIIDESGMPKERFSAEFPKEGPSILRIQQVVRGDSAAYFCASSEKDGSSGNTIYFGEGSWLTVV.

The chain joins TRBV28 to TRBJ1-2; 10 bases are a match to TRBD1. CDR3 length: 14 residues. With V trimmed by 3 bases and J by 2 bases, 0 bases remained unmatched. Germline V lookup: CDR1 MDHEN, CDR2 SYDVKM. In DNA, the CDR3 is TGTGCCAGCAGTTTGGACAGGGGGAACTATGGCTACACCTTC. It translates to CASSLDRGNYGYTF.

V is TRBV29-1 and J is TRBJ2-2; the D gene is possibly TRBD1 (6 bases). CDR3 length: 16 residues. The V gene lost 3 bases and the J gene lost 2 bases, with 16 bases spanning the gap. CDR1 is SQVTM, CDR2 ANQGSEA, per germline. The CDR3 DNA reads TGCAGCGTTGACCTGCCGGGACACGAAAACACCGGGGAGCTGTTTTTT. It is translated as CSVDLPGHENTGELFF.

This clone was counted a single time. This rearrangement joins TRBV5-1 to TRBJ1-1, with no clear D. Looked up from germline, CDR1 is SGHRS and CDR2 is YFSETQ. V lost 4 bases, J lost 1 base, and 17 bases lay in between. This CDR3 has 16 amino acids. CDR3 nucleotides: TGCGCCAGCAGCCCCGCTCCCCTTACAGCGAACACTGAAGCTTTCTTT. It specifies CASSPAPLTANTEAFF.

The rearrangement joins TRBV5-4 to TRBJ1-3, with a weak D call TRBD1 (6 bases). Germline assignment: CDR1 SGHNT and CDR2 YYREEE (reference sequence). Between the trimmed V and J ends, which lost 3 bases and 0 bases, there was a span of 10 bases. This CDR3 contains 15 residues. The CDR3 nucleotides read TGTGCCAGCAGCTCACAGGGCCTCTCTGGAAACACCATATATTTT. It specifies CASSSQGLSGNTIYF.

The rearrangement joins TRBV5-1 to TRBJ2-7; 9 nucleotides match TRBD2. The germline V gene encodes CDR1 SGHRS and CDR2 YFSETQ. The ends lost 4 bases at V and 2 bases at J; junction bases unmatched: 4. The CDR3 is 14 residues long. CDR3 sequence (DNA): TGCGCCAGCAGCCGGACTAGCGTCGCCTACGAGCAGTACTTC. Residues: CASSRTSVAYEQYF.

V is TRBV7-9 and J is TRBJ2-7, with D tentatively TRBD2 (8 bases). Germline assignment: CDR1 SEHNR and CDR2 FQNEAQ (reference sequence). The germline V and J ends were trimmed by 3 bases and 7 bases, with 25 bases remaining between them. The CDR3 is 17 residues long. CDR3 sequence: CASSFMTGGQGVREQYF. The CDR3 nucleotides are TGTGCCAGCAGCTTTATGACGGGAGGGCAGGGGGTGAGAGAGCAGTACTTC.

This clone is a singleton in its sample. This chain joins TRBV2 and TRBJ1-1; maybe TRBD1 (5 bases). Germline assignment: CDR1 SNHLY and CDR2 FYNNEI. The CDR3 has 13 amino acids. V gave up 4 bases and J gave up 2 bases, with 8 bases separating them. CDR3 sequence reads: CASSAQGNTEAFF. The CDR3 DNA reads as TGTGCCAGCAGTGCTCAGGGCAACACTGAAGCTTTCTTT.

This clone was observed a single time. CDR3 coding DNA: TGTGCCAGCAGCCAAGAAGGTGGGACTAGCGGGAGGGTTAGCTCCTACGAGCAGTACTTC. Its translation is CASSQEGGTSGRVSSYEQYF. V gene TRBV4-2 combines with J gene TRBJ2-7, with 16 bases fitting TRBD2. The CDR3 has 20 residues. V trimming: 0 bases; J trimming: 0 bases; junction bases outside the gene matches: 8. Germline values: CDR1 LGHNA, CDR2 YNFKEQ.

The CDR3 loop reads CAIRSGTAYEQYF. In DNA, the CDR3 is TGTGCCATCAGGAGCGGGACTGCCTACGAGCAGTACTTC. This chain joins TRBV10-3 and TRBJ2-7; 7 bases align to TRBD2. Germline CDR1 ENHRY, CDR2 SYGVKD. The CDR3 spans 13 residues. Trimming cost V 6 bases and J 2 bases; bases outside gene matches: 4.

The rearrangement joins TRBV7-2 to TRBJ2-7, with D perhaps TRBD2 (6 bases). Germline values: CDR1 SGHTA, CDR2 FQGNSA. The CDR3 runs 17 residues. V shed 0 bases and J shed 2 bases, with 17 bases lying between them. In nucleotides, the CDR3 is TGTGCCAGCAGCTTAGCAGCTTTTGGGCGGGGTACCTACGAGCAGTACTTC. Encoded protein: CASSLAAFGRGTYEQYF.

V gene TRBV4-1 combines with J gene TRBJ2-7; 11 nucleotides match TRBD2. The J segment lost 3 bases and the V segment lost 4 bases, leaving 8 bases of the junction unmatched. Per germline, CDR1 MGHRA and CDR2 YSYEKL. The CDR3 has 16 amino acids. The CDR3 region has the DNA TGCGCCAGCAGCCCGCAACTAGCGGGGGACCTCTACGAGCAGTACTTC. Protein sequence: CASSPQLAGDLYEQYF.

This chain joins TRBV1 and TRBJ1-5. TRBV1 is noted as a pseudogene. This CDR3 is built from 17 residues. The CDR3 here is CTSSQDIQRDDNQPQHF. In nucleotides, the CDR3 is TGCACCAGCAGCCAAGATATCCAGCGAGACGATAATCAGCCCCAGCATTTT.

V usage is TRBV29-1 and J usage is TRBJ2-7; TRBD1 matches 9 bases. Trimming removed 4 bases from V and 6 bases from J; junction bases left unmatched: 10. This CDR3 is 14 amino acids long. Germline V CDR1 and CDR2: SQVTM, ANQGSEA. For the CDR3, the DNA is TGCAGCGTTGCTGCCCGGGACAGGGTGGGCGAGCAGTACTTC. As protein: CSVAARDRVGEQYF.

The gene calls are TRBV5-4 and TRBJ2-1, with a tentative D call TRBD2 (6 bases). Germline CDR1 SGHNT, CDR2 YYREEE (reference sequence). This CDR3 comprises 15 residues. V lost 4 bases to trimming and J lost 3 bases, with 14 bases between them. The CDR3 sequence is CASSPEGSGYNEQFF. CDR3 DNA sequence: TGTGCCAGCAGCCCTGAGGGTAGCGGCTACAATGAGCAGTTCTTC.

This clone came up once. The chain uses TRBV2 and TRBJ2-2; TRBD2 is a possible D gene (5 bases). The germline CDR1 and CDR2 sequences are SNHLY and FYNNEI. The CDR3 has 16 amino acids. V was clipped by 3 bases and J by 4 bases, with 15 bases between them. The CDR3 is CASSDPWISVTGELFF. The CDR3 DNA is TGTGCCAGCAGTGACCCTTGGATTAGCGTCACCGGGGAGCTGTTTTTT.

This sequence joins TRBV5-6 and TRBJ2-1, with D possibly TRBD1 on 6 matching bases. This CDR3 is built from 15 residues. The germline V gene encodes CDR1 SGHDT and CDR2 YYEEEE. V was pared by 0 bases and J by 7 bases, with 14 bases between. The CDR3 DNA reads TGTGCCAGCAGCTTGGCAGGGGCCGCCGGGAATGAGCAGTTCTTC. The encoded protein is CASSLAGAAGNEQFF.